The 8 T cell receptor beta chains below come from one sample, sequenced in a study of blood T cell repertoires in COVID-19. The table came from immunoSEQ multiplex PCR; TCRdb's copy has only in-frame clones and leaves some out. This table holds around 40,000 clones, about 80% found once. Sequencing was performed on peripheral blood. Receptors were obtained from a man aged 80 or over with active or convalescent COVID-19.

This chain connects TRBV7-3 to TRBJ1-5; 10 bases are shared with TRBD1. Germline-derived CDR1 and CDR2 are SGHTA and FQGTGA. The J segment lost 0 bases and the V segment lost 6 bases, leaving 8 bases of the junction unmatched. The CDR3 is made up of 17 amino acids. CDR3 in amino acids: CASSPDRGAGSNQPQHF. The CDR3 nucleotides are TGTGCCAGCAGTCCGGACAGGGGGGCGGGTAGCAATCAGCCCCAGCATTTT.

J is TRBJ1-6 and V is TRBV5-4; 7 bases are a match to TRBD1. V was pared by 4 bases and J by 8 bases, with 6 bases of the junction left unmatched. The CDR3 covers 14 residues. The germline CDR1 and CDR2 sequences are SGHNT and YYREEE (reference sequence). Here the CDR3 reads CASSQTGPDSPLHF. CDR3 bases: TGTGCCAGCAGCCAGACAGGGCCCGATTCACCCCTCCACTTT.

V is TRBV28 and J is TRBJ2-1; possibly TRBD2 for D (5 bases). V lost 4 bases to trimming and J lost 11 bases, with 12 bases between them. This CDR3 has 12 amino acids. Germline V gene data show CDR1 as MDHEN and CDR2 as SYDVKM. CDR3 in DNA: TGTGCCAGCAGTTCCCCAACTAGTAAGCAGTTCTTC. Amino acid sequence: CASSSPTSKQFF.

CDR3 region: CASSQDRWTAEGYTF. The CDR3 DNA sequence: TGCGCCAGCAGCCAAGATCGATGGACAGCCGAAGGCTACACCTTC. The chain is built from TRBV4-3 and TRBJ1-2; weak D call: TRBD1 (6 bases). Trimming stripped 0 bases from V and 8 bases from J, with 16 bases between. The CDR3 extends over 15 amino acids. Germline lookup yields CDR1 LGHNA and CDR2 YSLEER.

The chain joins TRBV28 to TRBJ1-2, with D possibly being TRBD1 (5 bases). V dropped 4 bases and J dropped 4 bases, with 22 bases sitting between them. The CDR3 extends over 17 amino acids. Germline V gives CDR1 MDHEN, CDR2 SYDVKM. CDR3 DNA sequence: TGTGCCAGCAGTTCACCCGGCGGTGGGGCTCGCGGCTATGGCTACACCTTC. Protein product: CASSSPGGGARGYGYTF.

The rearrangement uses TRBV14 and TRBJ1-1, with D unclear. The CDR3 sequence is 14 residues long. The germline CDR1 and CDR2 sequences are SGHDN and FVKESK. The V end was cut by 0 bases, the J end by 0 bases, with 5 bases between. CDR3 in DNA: TGTGCCAGCAGCCAAGAAATCATGAACACTGAAGCTTTCTTT. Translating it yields CASSQEIMNTEAFF. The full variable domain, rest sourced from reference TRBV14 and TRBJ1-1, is EAGVTQFPSHSVIEKGQTVTLRCDPISGHDNLYWYRRVMGKEIKFLLHFVKESKQDESGMPNNRFLAERTGGTYSTLKVQPAELEDSGVYFCASSQEIMNTEAFFGQGTRLTVV.

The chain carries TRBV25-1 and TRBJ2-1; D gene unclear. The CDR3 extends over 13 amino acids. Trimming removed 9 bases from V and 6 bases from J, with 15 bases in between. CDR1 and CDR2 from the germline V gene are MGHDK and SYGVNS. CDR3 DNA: TGTGCCAGTCAGCCCAACGGAGTCAATGAGCAGTTCTTC. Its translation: CASQPNGVNEQFF.

The CDR3 DNA reads TGTGCCAGCAGCCCGGGGGATGGACAAGAGACCCAGTACTTC. Residues: CASSPGDGQETQYF. J is TRBJ2-5 and V is TRBV9, with D perhaps matching TRBD2 (6 bases). Germline CDR1 reads SGDLS; CDR2 reads YYNGEE. Trimming cost V 4 bases and J 2 bases, with 12 bases left between them. The CDR3 is 14 residues long.